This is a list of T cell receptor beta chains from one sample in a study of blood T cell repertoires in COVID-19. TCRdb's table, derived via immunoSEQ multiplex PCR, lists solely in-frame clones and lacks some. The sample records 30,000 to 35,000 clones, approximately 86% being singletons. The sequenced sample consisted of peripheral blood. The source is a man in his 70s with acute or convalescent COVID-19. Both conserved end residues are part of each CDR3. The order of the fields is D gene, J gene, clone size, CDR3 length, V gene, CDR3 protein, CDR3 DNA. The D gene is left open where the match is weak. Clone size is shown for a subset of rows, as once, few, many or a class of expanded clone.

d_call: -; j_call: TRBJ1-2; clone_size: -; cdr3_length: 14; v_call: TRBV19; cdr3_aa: CASSIGGDYYGYTF; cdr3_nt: TGTGCCAGTAGTATAGGGGGCGACTACTATGGCTACACCTTC
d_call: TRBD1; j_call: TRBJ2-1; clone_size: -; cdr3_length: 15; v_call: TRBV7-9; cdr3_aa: CASSFPGQGYNEQFF; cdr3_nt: TGTGCCAGCAGCTTCCCGGGACAGGGCTACAATGAGCAGTTCTTC
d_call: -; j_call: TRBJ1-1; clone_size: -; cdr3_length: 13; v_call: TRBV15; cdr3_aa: CATSRERAQRAFF; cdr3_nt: TGTGCCACCAGCAGAGAGAGGGCCCAGAGGGCTTTCTTT
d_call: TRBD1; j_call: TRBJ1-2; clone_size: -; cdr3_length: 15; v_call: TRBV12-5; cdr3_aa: CASGLGTGTIDGYTF; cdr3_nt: TGTGCTAGTGGTTTGGGGACAGGTACCATCGATGGCTACACCTTC
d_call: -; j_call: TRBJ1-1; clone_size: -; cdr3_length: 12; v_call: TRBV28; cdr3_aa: CASSPIQNEAFF; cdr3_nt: TGTGCCAGCAGTCCCATCCAGAATGAAGCTTTCTTT
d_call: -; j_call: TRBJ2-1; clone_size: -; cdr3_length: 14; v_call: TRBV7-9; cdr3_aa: CASSLRLDGNEQFF; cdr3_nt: TGTGCCAGCAGCTTAAGACTAGATGGAAATGAGCAGTTCTTC
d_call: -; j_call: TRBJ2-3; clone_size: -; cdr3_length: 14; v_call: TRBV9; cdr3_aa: CASSAQGPTDTQYF; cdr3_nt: TGTGCCAGCAGCGCACAGGGCCCCACAGATACGCAGTATTTT
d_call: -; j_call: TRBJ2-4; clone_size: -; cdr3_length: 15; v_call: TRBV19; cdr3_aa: CASAGREIASDIQYF; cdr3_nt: TGTGCCAGCGCGGGACGGGAGATTGCCTCCGACATTCAGTACTTC
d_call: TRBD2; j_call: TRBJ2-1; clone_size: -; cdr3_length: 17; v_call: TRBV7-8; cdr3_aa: CASSIGLAGERYNEQFF; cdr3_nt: TGTGCCAGCAGCATTGGACTAGCGGGAGAGCGTTACAATGAGCAGTTCTTC
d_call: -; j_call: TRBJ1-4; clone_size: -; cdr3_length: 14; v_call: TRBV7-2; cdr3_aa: CASSWAGRDEKLFF; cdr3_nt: TGTGCCAGCAGCTGGGCGGGGCGGGATGAAAAACTGTTTTTT
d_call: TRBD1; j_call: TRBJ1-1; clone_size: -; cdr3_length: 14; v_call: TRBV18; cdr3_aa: CASSGSGTGGEAFF; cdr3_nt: TGTGCCAGCTCCGGGTCCGGGACAGGCGGAGAGGCTTTCTTT
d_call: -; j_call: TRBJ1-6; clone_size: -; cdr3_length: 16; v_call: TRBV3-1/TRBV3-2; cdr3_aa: CASSQEGRSGNSPLHF; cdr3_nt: TGTGCCAGCAGCCAAGAAGGAAGGTCAGGGAATTCACCCCTCCACTTT
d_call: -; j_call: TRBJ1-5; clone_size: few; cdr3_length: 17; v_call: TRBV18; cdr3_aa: CASSPRGGRASNQPQHF; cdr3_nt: TGTGCCAGCTCACCCCGGGGGGGCAGGGCTAGCAATCAGCCCCAGCATTTT
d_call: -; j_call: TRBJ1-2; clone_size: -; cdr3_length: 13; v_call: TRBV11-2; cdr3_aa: CASSLQGRDGYTF; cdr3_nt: TGTGCCAGCAGCCTTCAGGGTAGGGATGGCTACACCTTC
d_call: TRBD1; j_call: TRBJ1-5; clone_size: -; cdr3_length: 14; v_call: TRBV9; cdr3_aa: CASSPQGAGQPQHF; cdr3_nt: TGTGCCAGCAGCCCACAGGGGGCCGGTCAGCCCCAGCATTTT
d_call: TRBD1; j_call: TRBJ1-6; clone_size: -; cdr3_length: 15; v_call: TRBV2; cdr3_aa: CASGPRQGTNSPLHF; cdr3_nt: TGTGCCAGCGGTCCCCGACAGGGGACTAATTCACCCCTCCACTTT
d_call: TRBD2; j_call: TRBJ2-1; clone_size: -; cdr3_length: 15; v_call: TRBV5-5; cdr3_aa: CASSSLAGGPQEQFF; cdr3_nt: TGTGCCAGCAGCAGCCTAGCGGGAGGACCGCAGGAGCAGTTCTTC
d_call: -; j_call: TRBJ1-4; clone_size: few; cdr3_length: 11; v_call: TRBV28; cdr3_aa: CASSSLEKLFF; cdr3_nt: TGTGCCAGCAGTTCCCTCGAAAAACTGTTTTTT
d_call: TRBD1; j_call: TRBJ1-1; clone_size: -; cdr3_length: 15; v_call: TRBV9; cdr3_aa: CASSVLGTGGTEAFF; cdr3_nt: TGTGCCAGCAGCGTATTAGGGACAGGGGGCACTGAAGCTTTCTTT
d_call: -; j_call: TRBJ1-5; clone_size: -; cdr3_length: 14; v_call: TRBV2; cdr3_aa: CASVTDGSNQPQHF; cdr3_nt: TGTGCCAGCGTAACAGACGGTAGCAATCAGCCCCAGCATTTT
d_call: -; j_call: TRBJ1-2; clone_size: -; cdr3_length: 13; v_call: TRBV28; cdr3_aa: CASSFSGWDGYTF; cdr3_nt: TGTGCCAGCAGTTTTTCGGGGTGGGATGGCTACACCTTC
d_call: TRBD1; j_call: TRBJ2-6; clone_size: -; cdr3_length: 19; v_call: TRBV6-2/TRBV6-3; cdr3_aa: CASSSYGTAWSSGANVLTF; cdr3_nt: TGTGCCAGCAGCAGTTACGGGACAGCCTGGAGCTCTGGGGCCAACGTCCTGACTTTC
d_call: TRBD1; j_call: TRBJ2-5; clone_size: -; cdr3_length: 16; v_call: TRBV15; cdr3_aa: CATSRGWGQGPETQYF; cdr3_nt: TGTGCCACCAGTCGGGGGTGGGGACAGGGCCCAGAGACCCAGTACTTC
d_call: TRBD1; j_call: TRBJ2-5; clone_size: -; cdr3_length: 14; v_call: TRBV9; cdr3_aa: CASSPWTGEETQYF; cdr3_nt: TGTGCCAGCAGCCCTTGGACAGGGGAAGAGACCCAGTACTTC
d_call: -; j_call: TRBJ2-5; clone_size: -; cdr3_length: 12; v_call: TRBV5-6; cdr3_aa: CASSFGPETQYF; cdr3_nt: TGTGCCAGCAGCTTCGGTCCGGAGACCCAGTACTTC
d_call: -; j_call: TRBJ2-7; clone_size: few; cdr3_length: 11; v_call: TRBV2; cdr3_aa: CASSLGDEQYF; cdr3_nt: TGTGCCAGCAGCTTGGGCGACGAGCAGTACTTC
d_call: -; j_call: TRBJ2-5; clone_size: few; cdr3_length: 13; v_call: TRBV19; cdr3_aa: CASSNPFGETQYF; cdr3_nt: TGTGCCAGTAGTAATCCCTTCGGAGAGACCCAGTACTTC
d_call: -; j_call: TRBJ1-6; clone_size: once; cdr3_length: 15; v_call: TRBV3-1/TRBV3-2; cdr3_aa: CASSLRSSYNSPLHF; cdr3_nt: TGTGCCAGCAGCTTGCGGAGCTCCTATAATTCACCCCTCCACTTT
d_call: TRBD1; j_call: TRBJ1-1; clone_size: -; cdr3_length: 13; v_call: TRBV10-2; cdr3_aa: CASKEQGAAEAFF; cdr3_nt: TGCGCCAGCAAGGAACAGGGGGCGGCCGAAGCTTTCTTT
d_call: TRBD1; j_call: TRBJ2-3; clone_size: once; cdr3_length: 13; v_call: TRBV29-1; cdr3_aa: CSVGTGVTDTQYF; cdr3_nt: TGCAGCGTTGGGACAGGGGTCACAGATACGCAGTATTTT
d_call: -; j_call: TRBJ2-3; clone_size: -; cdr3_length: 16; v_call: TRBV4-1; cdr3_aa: CASSQINLISTDTQYF; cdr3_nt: TGCGCCAGCAGCCAAATTAACCTAATTAGCACAGATACGCAGTATTTT
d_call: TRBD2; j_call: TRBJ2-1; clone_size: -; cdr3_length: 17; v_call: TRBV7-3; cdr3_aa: CASSQTGLAGGVREQFF; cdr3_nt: TGTGCCAGCAGTCAAACAGGACTAGCGGGAGGGGTTCGGGAGCAGTTCTTC
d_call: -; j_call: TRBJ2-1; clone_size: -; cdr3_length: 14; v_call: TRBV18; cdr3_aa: CASSPGAGYNEQFF; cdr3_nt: TGTGCCAGCTCACCAGGAGCAGGGTACAATGAGCAGTTCTTC
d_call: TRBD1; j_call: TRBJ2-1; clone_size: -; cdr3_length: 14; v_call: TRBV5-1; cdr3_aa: CASSLRQGAKEQFF; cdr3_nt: TGCGCCAGCAGCTTAAGACAGGGGGCTAAGGAGCAGTTCTTC
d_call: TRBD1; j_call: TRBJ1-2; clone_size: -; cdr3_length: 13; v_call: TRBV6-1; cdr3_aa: CAGGQGQGYGYTF; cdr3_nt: TGTGCCGGCGGCCAGGGACAGGGATATGGCTACACCTTC
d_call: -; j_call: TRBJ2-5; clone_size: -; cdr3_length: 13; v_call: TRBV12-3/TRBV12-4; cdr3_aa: CASRPTGQETQYF; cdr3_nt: TGTGCCAGCAGACCGACAGGCCAAGAGACCCAGTACTTC
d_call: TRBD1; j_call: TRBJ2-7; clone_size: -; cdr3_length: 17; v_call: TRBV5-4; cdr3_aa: CASSSTPGQGNPYEQYF; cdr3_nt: TGTGCCAGCAGCTCGACTCCCGGACAGGGGAACCCCTACGAGCAGTACTTC
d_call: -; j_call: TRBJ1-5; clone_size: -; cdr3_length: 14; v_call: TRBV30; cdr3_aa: CAWNPGGGNQPQHF; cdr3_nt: TGTGCCTGGAACCCGGGGGGGGGCAATCAGCCCCAGCATTTT
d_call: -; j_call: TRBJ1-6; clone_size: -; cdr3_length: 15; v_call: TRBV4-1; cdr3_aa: CASSQQGLGNSPLHF; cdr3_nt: TGCGCCAGCAGCCAACAGGGTTTGGGGAATTCACCCCTCCACTTT
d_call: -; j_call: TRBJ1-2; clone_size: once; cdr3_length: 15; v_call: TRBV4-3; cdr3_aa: CASSQDPRLHYGYTF; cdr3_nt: TGCGCCAGCAGCCAAGATCCGAGGCTACATTATGGCTACACCTTC
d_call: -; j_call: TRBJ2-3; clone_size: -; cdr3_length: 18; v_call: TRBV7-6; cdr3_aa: CASSLAPWSSDWADTQYF; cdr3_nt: TGTGCCAGCAGCTTAGCACCTTGGTCTAGCGATTGGGCAGATACGCAGTATTTT
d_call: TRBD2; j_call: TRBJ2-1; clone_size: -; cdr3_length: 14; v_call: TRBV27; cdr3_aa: CASTKRESYNEQFF; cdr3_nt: TGTGCCAGCACGAAGCGGGAGTCCTACAATGAGCAGTTCTTC
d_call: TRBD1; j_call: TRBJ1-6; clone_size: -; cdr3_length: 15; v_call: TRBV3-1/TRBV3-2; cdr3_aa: CASSHTGQAEGPLHF; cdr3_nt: TGTGCCAGCAGCCACACGGGACAGGCCGAAGGACCCCTCCACTTT
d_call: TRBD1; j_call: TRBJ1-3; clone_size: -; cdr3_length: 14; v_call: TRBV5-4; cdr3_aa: CASSDGQGGNTIYF; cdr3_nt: TGTGCCAGCAGTGATGGACAGGGAGGAAACACCATATATTTT
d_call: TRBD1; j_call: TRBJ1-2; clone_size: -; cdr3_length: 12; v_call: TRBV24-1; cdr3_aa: CATRGTGRGYTF; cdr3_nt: TGTGCCACCCGTGGGACAGGACGTGGCTACACCTTC
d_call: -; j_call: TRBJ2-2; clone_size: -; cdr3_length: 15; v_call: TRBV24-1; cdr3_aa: CATSDFWAGNGELFF; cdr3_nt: TGTGCCACCAGTGATTTTTGGGCGGGCAACGGGGAGCTGTTTTTT
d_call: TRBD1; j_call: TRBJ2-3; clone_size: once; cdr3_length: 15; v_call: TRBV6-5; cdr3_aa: CASRSDRGQGDTQYF; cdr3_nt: TGTGCCAGCAGGTCGGACAGGGGGCAAGGAGATACGCAGTATTTT
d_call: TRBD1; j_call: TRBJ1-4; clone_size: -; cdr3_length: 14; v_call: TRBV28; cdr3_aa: CASNRQGASEKLFF; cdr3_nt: TGTGCCTCTAATCGTCAGGGGGCTTCTGAAAAACTGTTTTTT
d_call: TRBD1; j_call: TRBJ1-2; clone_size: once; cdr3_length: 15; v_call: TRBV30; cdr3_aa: CAWSPGQGAFYGYTF; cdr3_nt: TGTGCCTGGAGTCCAGGACAGGGTGCTTTCTATGGCTACACCTTC
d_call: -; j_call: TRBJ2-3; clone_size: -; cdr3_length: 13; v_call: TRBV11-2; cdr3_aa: CASTRGNANTQYF; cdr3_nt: TGTGCCAGTACGAGAGGAAATGCGAATACGCAGTATTTT
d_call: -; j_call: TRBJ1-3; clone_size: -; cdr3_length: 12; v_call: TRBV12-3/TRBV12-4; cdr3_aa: CASKTLGNTIYF; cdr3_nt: TGTGCCAGCAAAACTCTGGGAAACACCATATATTTT